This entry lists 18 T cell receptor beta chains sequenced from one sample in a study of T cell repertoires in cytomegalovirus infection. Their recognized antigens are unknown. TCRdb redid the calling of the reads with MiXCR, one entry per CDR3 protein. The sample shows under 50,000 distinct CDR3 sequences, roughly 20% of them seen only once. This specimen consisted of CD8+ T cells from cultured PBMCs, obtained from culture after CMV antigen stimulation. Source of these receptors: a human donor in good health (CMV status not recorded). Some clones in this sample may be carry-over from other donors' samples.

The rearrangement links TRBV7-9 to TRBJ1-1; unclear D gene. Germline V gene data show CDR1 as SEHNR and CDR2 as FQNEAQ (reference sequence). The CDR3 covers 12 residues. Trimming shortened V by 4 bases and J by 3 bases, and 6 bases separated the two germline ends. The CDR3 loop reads CASSSTYTEAFF. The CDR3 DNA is TGTGCCAGCAGCTCCACCTACACTGAAGCTTTCTTT.

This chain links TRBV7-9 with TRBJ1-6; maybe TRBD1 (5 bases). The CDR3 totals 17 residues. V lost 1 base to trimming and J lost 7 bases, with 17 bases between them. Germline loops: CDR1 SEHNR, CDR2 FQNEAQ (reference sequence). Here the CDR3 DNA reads TGTGCCAGCAGCTTAGGCGGTTACAGGCGAGGAAATTCACCCCTCCACTTT. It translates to CASSLGGYRRGNSPLHF. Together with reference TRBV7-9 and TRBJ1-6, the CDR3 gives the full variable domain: DTGVSQNPRHKITKRGQNVTFRCDPISEHNRLYWYRQTLGQGPEFLTYFQNEAQLEKSRLLSDRFSAERPKGSFSTLEIQRTEQGDSAMYLCASSLGGYRRGNSPLHFGNGTRLTVT.

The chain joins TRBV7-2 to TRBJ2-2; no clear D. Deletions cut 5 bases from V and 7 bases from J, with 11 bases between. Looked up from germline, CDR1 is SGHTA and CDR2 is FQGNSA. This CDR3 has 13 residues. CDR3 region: CASSLTYGGELFF. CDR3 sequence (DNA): TGTGCCAGCAGCCTCACGTACGGCGGGGAGCTGTTTTTT.

The CDR3 region has the DNA TGTGCCAGCAGCTTAGGGAACAGGGGGGCGGAGGAGACCCAGTACTTC. Encoded protein: CASSLGNRGAEETQYF. V and J are TRBV13 and TRBJ2-5; 8 bases agree with TRBD1. CDR1 PRHDT and CDR2 FYEKMQ come from the germline V gene (reference sequence). CDR3 length: 16 amino acids. V trimming: 0 bases; J trimming: 5 bases; junction bases outside the gene matches: 8.

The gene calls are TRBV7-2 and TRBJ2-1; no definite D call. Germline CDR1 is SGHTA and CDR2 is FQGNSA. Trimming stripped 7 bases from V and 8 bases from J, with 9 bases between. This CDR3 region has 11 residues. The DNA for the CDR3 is TGTGCCAGCACCCCCGATTATGAGCAGTTCTTC. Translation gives CASTPDYEQFF.

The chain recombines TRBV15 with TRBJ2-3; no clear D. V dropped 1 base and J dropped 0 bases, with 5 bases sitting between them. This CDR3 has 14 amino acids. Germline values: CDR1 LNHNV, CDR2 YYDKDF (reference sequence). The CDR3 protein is CATSRGGSTDTQYF. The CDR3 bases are TGTGCCACCAGCAGAGGGGGAAGCACAGATACGCAGTATTTT.

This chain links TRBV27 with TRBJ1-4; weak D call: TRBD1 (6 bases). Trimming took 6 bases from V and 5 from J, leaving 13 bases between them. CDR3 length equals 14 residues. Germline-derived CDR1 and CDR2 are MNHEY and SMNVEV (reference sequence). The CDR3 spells CASRLTGLNEKLFF. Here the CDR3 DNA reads TGTGCCAGCAGACTCACAGGGTTAAATGAAAAACTGTTTTTT.

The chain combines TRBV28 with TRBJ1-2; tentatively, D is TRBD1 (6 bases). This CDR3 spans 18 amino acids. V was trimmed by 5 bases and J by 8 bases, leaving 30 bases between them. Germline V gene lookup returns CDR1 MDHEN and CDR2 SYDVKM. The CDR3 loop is CASSPTLLGAQIAGGYTF. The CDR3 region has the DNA TGTGCCAGCAGTCCTACTCTCTTGGGGGCCCAAATCGCCGGCGGCTACACCTTC.

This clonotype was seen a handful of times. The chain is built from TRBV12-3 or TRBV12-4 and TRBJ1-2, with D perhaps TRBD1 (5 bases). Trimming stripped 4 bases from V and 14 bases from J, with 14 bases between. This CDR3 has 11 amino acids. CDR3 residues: CASSSGLPGTF. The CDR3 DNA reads TGTGCCAGCAGTTCGGGACTGCCTGGGACCTTC.

CDR3 amino acids: CASSLGQLYGYTF. In DNA, the CDR3 is TGTGCCAGCAGCTTGGGACAGCTCTATGGCTACACCTTC. The chain links TRBV7-2 to TRBJ1-2; the match to TRBD1 covers 7 bases. Germline CDR1 reads SGHTA; CDR2 reads FQGNSA. J lost 4 bases, V lost 3 bases, and 2 bases had no gene match. The CDR3 runs to 13 residues.

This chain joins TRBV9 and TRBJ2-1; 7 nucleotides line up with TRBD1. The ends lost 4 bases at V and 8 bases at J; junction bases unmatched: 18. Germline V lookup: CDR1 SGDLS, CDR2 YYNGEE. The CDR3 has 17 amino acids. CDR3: CASSHQPTGALGYEQFF. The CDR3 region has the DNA TGTGCCAGCAGCCACCAACCCACAGGGGCGCTAGGGTATGAGCAGTTCTTC.

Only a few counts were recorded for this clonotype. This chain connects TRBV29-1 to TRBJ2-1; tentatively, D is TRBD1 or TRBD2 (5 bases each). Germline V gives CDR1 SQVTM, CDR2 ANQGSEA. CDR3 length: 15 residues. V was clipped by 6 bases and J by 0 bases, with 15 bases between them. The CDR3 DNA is TGCAGCGTGGATGGGACCGGAAGCTCCTACAATGAGCAGTTCTTC. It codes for CSVDGTGSSYNEQFF.

CDR3 nucleotides: TGTGCCTGGGCGCGCCCTACGGGACTGGAGCAGTACTTC. It encodes CAWARPTGLEQYF. The chain carries TRBV30 and TRBJ2-7, with a tentative D call TRBD2 (6 bases). The CDR3 covers 13 residues. Trimming removed 5 bases at V and 7 bases at J, with 18 bases between. Germline V gives CDR1 GTSNPN, CDR2 SVGIG (reference sequence). The whole variable domain, remainder taken from reference TRBV30 and TRBJ2-7, is SQTIHQWPATLVQPVGSPLSLECTVEGTSNPNLYWYRQAAGRGLQLLFYSVGIGQISSEVPQNLSASRPQDRQFILSSKKLLLSDSGFYLCAWARPTGLEQYFGPGTRLTVT.

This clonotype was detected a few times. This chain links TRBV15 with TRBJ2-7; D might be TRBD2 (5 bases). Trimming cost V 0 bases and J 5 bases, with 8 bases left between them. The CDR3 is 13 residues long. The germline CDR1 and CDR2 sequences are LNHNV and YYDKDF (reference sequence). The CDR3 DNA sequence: TGTGCCACCAGCAGAGATCGAGGGAACGAGCAGTACTTC. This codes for CATSRDRGNEQYF.

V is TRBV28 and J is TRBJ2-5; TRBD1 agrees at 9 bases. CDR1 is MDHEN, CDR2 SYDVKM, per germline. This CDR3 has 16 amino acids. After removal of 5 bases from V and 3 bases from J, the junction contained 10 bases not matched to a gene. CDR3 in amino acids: CASSPQTGGSEETQYF. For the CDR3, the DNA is TGTGCCAGCAGTCCCCAGACAGGGGGTTCCGAAGAGACCCAGTACTTC.

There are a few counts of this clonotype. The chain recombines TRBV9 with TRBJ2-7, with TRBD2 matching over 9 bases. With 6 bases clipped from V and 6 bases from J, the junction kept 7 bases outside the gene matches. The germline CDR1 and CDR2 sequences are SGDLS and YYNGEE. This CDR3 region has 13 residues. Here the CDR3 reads CASTSGTQGEQYF. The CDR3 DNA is TGTGCCAGCACTAGCGGGACCCAAGGCGAGCAGTACTTC.

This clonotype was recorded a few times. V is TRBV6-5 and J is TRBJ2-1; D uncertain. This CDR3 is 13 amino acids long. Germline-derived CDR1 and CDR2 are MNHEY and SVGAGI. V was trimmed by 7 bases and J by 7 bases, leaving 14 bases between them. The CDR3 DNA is TGTGCCAGCACCCCAGGCTTTGGGAATGAGCAGTTCTTC. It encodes CASTPGFGNEQFF.

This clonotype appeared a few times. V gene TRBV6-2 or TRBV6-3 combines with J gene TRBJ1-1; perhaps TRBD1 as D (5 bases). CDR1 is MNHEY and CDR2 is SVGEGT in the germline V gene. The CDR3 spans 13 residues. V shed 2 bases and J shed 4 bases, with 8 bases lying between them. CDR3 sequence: CASSYVQGTEAFF. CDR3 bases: TGTGCCAGCAGTTACGTCCAGGGCACTGAAGCTTTCTTT.